This TCR beta chain appears in the sequencing data of a study of blood T cell repertoires in COVID-19. Germline CDR1 is SNHLY and CDR2 is FYNNEI. V was clipped by 6 bases and J by 14 bases; unmatched bases: 4. This CDR3 is built from 10 residues. Authors' data handling: Estimated nucleated cell counts came from reference gene primer amplification. Profiling relied on immunoSEQ multiplex PCR, and the TCRdb table lists in-frame clones only, not all of them. V, J and clone size are those of that table, while D and trimming were read from the DNA. This sample has around 500,000 clones; 80% to 90% occur once, and the top ten carry approximately 3.2%.

This TCR derives from a human donor in a cohort sampled during active COVID-19. The sample consisted of peripheral blood. V gene TRBV2 combines with J gene TRBJ2-5, with 9 bases matching TRBD2. The CDR3 sequence is CASSGTSSYF. The CDR3 DNA is TGTGCCAGCAGCGGGACTAGCTCATACTTC.